The T cell receptor beta chain under discussion was sequenced for a study of blood T cell repertoires in COVID-19. Study information: T cells, B-cell-depleted T cells, or PBMCs supplied cDNA or gDNA.

Using immunoSEQ multiplex PCR, the repertoire was profiled, and TCRdb retains in-frame clones only, with some absent. The sample holds around 470,000 clones, roughly nine tenths seen once. The CDR3 is made up of 14 amino acids. The germline CDR1 and CDR2 sequences are SGHRS and YFSETQ. V lost 4 bases to trimming and J lost 3 bases, with 11 bases between them. What was sequenced was peripheral blood. This chain links TRBV5-1 with TRBJ1-5, with D perhaps matching TRBD1 (5 bases). The sequence came from a man aged 18 to 30 with COVID-19, enrolled during active disease. The CDR3 sequence: CASSPSGPNQPQHF. The CDR3 DNA sequence: TGCGCCAGCAGCCCCTCAGGGCCCAATCAGCCCCAGCATTTT.